A selection of T cell receptor beta chains follows, all from one sample in a study of multiple sclerosis patients with progressive multifocal leukoencephalopathy. This table comes from immunoSEQ multiplex PCR, and its TCRdb copy is limited to in-frame clones, with some not included. This table has about 30,000 clones, under 90% appearing once. The sample was PBMCs, taken from a patient treated with natalizumab. These receptors all stem from a human donor with multiple sclerosis. Each CDR3 is given with its conserved first and last residue. A D gene is named only where the DNA matches it firmly. Only part of the rows carry a size: once, few, many, or a class if the clone is expanded.

J gene: TRBJ1-1; D gene: NA; clone size: NA; V gene: TRBV9; CDR3 protein: CASSVAGRNTEAFF; CDR3 DNA: TGTGCCAGCAGCGTGGCGGGGCGAAACACTGAAGCTTTCTTT
J gene: TRBJ1-5; D gene: TRBD1; clone size: NA; V gene: TRBV7-6; CDR3 protein: CASSLASGGNQPQHF; CDR3 DNA: TGTGCCAGCAGCTTAGCGTCAGGGGGAAATCAGCCCCAGCATTTT
J gene: TRBJ1-2; D gene: TRBD1; clone size: NA; V gene: TRBV16; CDR3 protein: CASSQRGAGQGRSGYTF; CDR3 DNA: TGTGCCAGCAGCCAACGGGGGGCCGGACAGGGGAGGTCTGGCTACACCTTC
J gene: TRBJ2-3; D gene: NA; clone size: NA; V gene: TRBV27; CDR3 protein: CASSLLAGYTDTQYF; CDR3 DNA: TGTGCCAGCAGCCTACTCGCAGGGTACACAGATACGCAGTATTTT
J gene: TRBJ1-4; D gene: NA; clone size: NA; V gene: TRBV7-2; CDR3 protein: CASSLEGGREKLFF; CDR3 DNA: TGTGCCAGCAGCTTGGAGGGGGGTCGGGAAAAACTGTTTTTT
J gene: TRBJ1-3; D gene: NA; clone size: NA; V gene: TRBV6-5; CDR3 protein: CASSEERFYF; CDR3 DNA: TGTGCCAGCAGTGAAGAGAGGTTCTATTTT
J gene: TRBJ1-1; D gene: NA; clone size: NA; V gene: TRBV7-9; CDR3 protein: CASSLDGGTEAFF; CDR3 DNA: TGTGCCAGCAGCTTAGACGGAGGCACTGAAGCTTTCTTT
J gene: TRBJ1-1; D gene: NA; clone size: NA; V gene: TRBV18; CDR3 protein: CASSPPGSYNTEAFF; CDR3 DNA: TGTGCCAGCTCACCCCCCGGGAGTTACAACACTGAAGCTTTCTTT
J gene: TRBJ1-2; D gene: TRBD1; clone size: once; V gene: TRBV28; CDR3 protein: CASSSADRGRTYGYTF; CDR3 DNA: TGTGCCAGCAGTTCCGCAGACAGGGGCCGGACCTATGGCTACACCTTC
J gene: TRBJ1-4; D gene: NA; clone size: NA; V gene: TRBV28; CDR3 protein: CASSPRGQGVGNEKLFF; CDR3 DNA: TGTGCCAGCAGCCCCCGCGGCCAGGGCGTCGGTAATGAAAAACTGTTTTTT
J gene: TRBJ1-2; D gene: TRBD1; clone size: NA; V gene: TRBV7-3; CDR3 protein: CASSPYRGYNYGYTF; CDR3 DNA: TGTGCCAGCAGCCCCTACAGGGGATATAACTATGGCTACACCTTC
J gene: TRBJ2-7; D gene: NA; clone size: NA; V gene: TRBV6-6; CDR3 protein: CASRLVGSAEQYF; CDR3 DNA: TGTGCCAGCCGTTTGGTGGGGTCGGCCGAGCAGTACTTC
J gene: TRBJ2-1; D gene: TRBD2; clone size: NA; V gene: TRBV6-4; CDR3 protein: CASSETSGSYNEQFF; CDR3 DNA: TGTGCCAGCAGTGAGACTAGCGGCTCCTACAATGAGCAGTTCTTC
J gene: TRBJ2-7; D gene: NA; clone size: NA; V gene: TRBV5-1; CDR3 protein: CASSPADNSYEQYF; CDR3 DNA: TGCGCCAGCAGCCCGGCGGATAACTCCTACGAGCAGTACTTC
J gene: TRBJ1-2; D gene: TRBD1; clone size: NA; V gene: TRBV19; CDR3 protein: CASSLTGADYGYTF; CDR3 DNA: TGTGCCAGTAGTTTGACAGGGGCTGACTATGGCTACACCTTC
J gene: TRBJ2-1; D gene: TRBD2; clone size: NA; V gene: TRBV2; CDR3 protein: CASSGRAGVTHEQFF; CDR3 DNA: TGTGCCAGCAGTGGGAGGGCGGGAGTGACGCATGAGCAGTTCTTC
J gene: TRBJ2-7; D gene: NA; clone size: NA; V gene: TRBV27; CDR3 protein: CASTSNSYEQYF; CDR3 DNA: TGTGCCAGCACCTCGAACTCCTACGAGCAGTACTTC
J gene: TRBJ1-1; D gene: NA; clone size: NA; V gene: TRBV6-4; CDR3 protein: CASSRSSGNTEAFF; CDR3 DNA: TGTGCCAGCAGCCGGTCTTCGGGAAACACTGAAGCTTTCTTT
J gene: TRBJ2-5; D gene: NA; clone size: NA; V gene: TRBV19; CDR3 protein: CASSIAEVETQYF; CDR3 DNA: TGTGCCAGTAGTATAGCCGAGGTCGAGACCCAGTACTTC
J gene: TRBJ2-1; D gene: NA; clone size: NA; V gene: TRBV11-2; CDR3 protein: CASSLDNEQFF; CDR3 DNA: TGTGCCAGCAGCTTAGACAATGAGCAGTTCTTC
J gene: TRBJ1-1; D gene: NA; clone size: NA; V gene: TRBV19; CDR3 protein: CASRNPNTEAFF; CDR3 DNA: TGTGCCAGTAGGAACCCGAACACTGAAGCTTTCTTT
J gene: TRBJ2-7; D gene: TRBD2; clone size: few; V gene: TRBV28; CDR3 protein: CASSLGGRVVEQYF; CDR3 DNA: TGTGCCAGCAGTTTAGGCGGGAGGGTGGTCGAGCAGTACTTC
J gene: TRBJ1-5; D gene: TRBD1; clone size: NA; V gene: TRBV19; CDR3 protein: CASSGQGVSNQPQHF; CDR3 DNA: TGTGCCAGTAGTGGACAGGGGGTAAGCAATCAGCCCCAGCATTTT
J gene: TRBJ2-1; D gene: TRBD2; clone size: NA; V gene: TRBV27; CDR3 protein: CASSTGTSGRNEQFF; CDR3 DNA: TGTGCCAGCAGTACCGGGACTAGCGGGAGAAATGAGCAGTTCTTC
J gene: TRBJ1-2; D gene: NA; clone size: NA; V gene: TRBV19; CDR3 protein: CASSIVTTTNYGYTF; CDR3 DNA: TGTGCCAGTAGTATAGTAACTACGACTAACTATGGCTACACCTTC
J gene: TRBJ1-4; D gene: NA; clone size: few; V gene: TRBV2; CDR3 protein: CASSAQQNEKLFF; CDR3 DNA: TGTGCCAGCAGCGCCCAGCAGAATGAAAAACTGTTTTTT
J gene: TRBJ2-7; D gene: NA; clone size: NA; V gene: TRBV5-1; CDR3 protein: CASSLEGSYYEQYF; CDR3 DNA: TGCGCCAGCAGCTTGGAAGGATCCTACTACGAGCAGTACTTC
J gene: TRBJ2-3; D gene: TRBD2; clone size: NA; V gene: TRBV7-9; CDR3 protein: CASSRDRLAGGHTDTQYF; CDR3 DNA: TGTGCCAGCAGCCGAGACCGACTAGCGGGAGGACACACAGATACGCAGTATTTT
J gene: TRBJ1-5; D gene: TRBD1; clone size: NA; V gene: TRBV28; CDR3 protein: CASSRRTGRNQPQHF; CDR3 DNA: TGTGCCAGCAGCCGACGGACAGGAAGAAATCAGCCCCAGCATTTT
J gene: TRBJ1-5; D gene: NA; clone size: NA; V gene: TRBV7-8; CDR3 protein: CASRLGGDQPQHF; CDR3 DNA: TGTGCCAGCCGCCTGGGAGGGGATCAGCCCCAGCATTTT
J gene: TRBJ2-7; D gene: NA; clone size: NA; V gene: TRBV7-2; CDR3 protein: CASSLRSHEQYF; CDR3 DNA: TGTGCCAGCAGCTTGCGTTCCCACGAGCAGTACTTC
J gene: TRBJ1-4; D gene: NA; clone size: NA; V gene: TRBV7-8; CDR3 protein: CASSPGQNREKLFF; CDR3 DNA: TGTGCCAGCAGCCCCGGACAAAACCGTGAAAAACTGTTTTTT
J gene: TRBJ2-3; D gene: NA; clone size: NA; V gene: TRBV11-2; CDR3 protein: CASSLVFLDSRTDTQYF; CDR3 DNA: TGTGCCAGCAGCTTAGTCTTTCTGGACAGCCGCACAGATACGCAGTATTTT
J gene: TRBJ1-6; D gene: TRBD1; clone size: NA; V gene: TRBV6-5; CDR3 protein: CASRRGLEDSPLHF; CDR3 DNA: TGTGCCAGCAGGAGGGGGCTTGAGGATTCACCCCTCCACTTT
J gene: TRBJ2-7; D gene: TRBD1; clone size: NA; V gene: TRBV7-2; CDR3 protein: CASSLGRTGNEQYF; CDR3 DNA: TGTGCCAGCAGCTTAGGAAGGACAGGGAACGAGCAGTACTTC
J gene: TRBJ2-2; D gene: NA; clone size: NA; V gene: TRBV4-3; CDR3 protein: CASSQDPGGTAGELFF; CDR3 DNA: TGCGCCAGCAGCCAAGATCCTGGGGGTACGGCCGGGGAGCTGTTTTTT
J gene: TRBJ1-1; D gene: NA; clone size: once; V gene: TRBV6-4; CDR3 protein: CASSVEGGIHEAFF; CDR3 DNA: TGTGCCAGCAGTGTGGAGGGCGGAATCCATGAAGCTTTCTTT
J gene: TRBJ2-3; D gene: TRBD1; clone size: NA; V gene: TRBV13; CDR3 protein: CASGPTGPHTDTQYF; CDR3 DNA: TGTGCCAGCGGCCCGACAGGGCCTCACACAGATACGCAGTATTTT
J gene: TRBJ1-1; D gene: NA; clone size: NA; V gene: TRBV19; CDR3 protein: CASSMNAEMNTEAFF; CDR3 DNA: TGTGCCAGTAGTATGAACGCAGAGATGAACACTGAAGCTTTCTTT
J gene: TRBJ1-4; D gene: NA; clone size: NA; V gene: TRBV2; CDR3 protein: CASSVRQSNEKLFF; CDR3 DNA: TGTGCCAGCAGTGTGAGACAGAGTAATGAAAAACTGTTTTTT
J gene: TRBJ1-3; D gene: NA; clone size: NA; V gene: TRBV19; CDR3 protein: CASTPPGSSLADTIYF; CDR3 DNA: TGTGCCAGTACCCCCCCGGGAAGCAGCCTGGCCGACACCATATATTTT
J gene: TRBJ1-2; D gene: TRBD1; clone size: NA; V gene: TRBV7-2; CDR3 protein: CASSTGEVLYGYTF; CDR3 DNA: TGTGCCAGCAGTACAGGGGAGGTGTTATATGGCTACACCTTC
J gene: TRBJ1-3; D gene: NA; clone size: NA; V gene: TRBV7-3; CDR3 protein: CASSEGPTGNTIYF; CDR3 DNA: TGTGCCAGCAGCGAGGGACCCACGGGAAACACCATATATTTT
J gene: TRBJ2-1; D gene: NA; clone size: NA; V gene: TRBV30; CDR3 protein: CAWSELQRAPYNEQFF; CDR3 DNA: TGTGCCTGGAGCGAATTACAGAGGGCCCCCTACAATGAGCAGTTCTTC
J gene: TRBJ2-6; D gene: NA; clone size: once; V gene: TRBV7-2; CDR3 protein: CASSPRTDWAGANVLTF; CDR3 DNA: TGTGCCAGCAGCCCCCGGACAGACTGGGCTGGGGCCAACGTCCTGACTTTC
J gene: TRBJ2-5; D gene: NA; clone size: NA; V gene: TRBV6-5; CDR3 protein: CASSYEGLGETQYF; CDR3 DNA: TGTGCCAGCAGTTACGAGGGGCTGGGGGAGACCCAGTACTTC
J gene: TRBJ2-7; D gene: NA; clone size: NA; V gene: TRBV28; CDR3 protein: CASSPEIYEQYF; CDR3 DNA: TGTGCCAGCAGCCCCGAAATCTACGAGCAGTACTTC
J gene: TRBJ1-6; D gene: TRBD1; clone size: NA; V gene: TRBV5-1; CDR3 protein: CASSLTGGENSPLHF; CDR3 DNA: TGCGCCAGCAGCTTAACAGGGGGAGAAAATTCACCCCTCCACTTT
J gene: TRBJ2-1; D gene: NA; clone size: NA; V gene: TRBV19; CDR3 protein: CASSIVGWAEQFF; CDR3 DNA: TGTGCCAGTAGTATAGTAGGTTGGGCCGAGCAGTTCTTC